A selection of T cell receptor beta chains follows, all from one sample in a study of T cell responses to AZD1222 COVID-19 vaccine. Here immunoSEQ multiplex PCR was the method, and the copy in TCRdb shows in-frame clones only, minus some. The sample lists some 150,000 clones; roughly 87% were seen once. This material consisted of peripheral blood, taken 28 days after the second AZD1222 dose. All receptors come from an adult who received the AZD1222 COVID-19 vaccine. Both conserved end residues are part of each CDR3. Fields, in order: D gene, clone size, V gene, J gene, CDR3 DNA, CDR3 protein. D genes are given only for firm matches. The size of a clone is reported for some rows only, either as once, few or many, or as a class for expanded clones.

d_gene: -
abundance: -
v_gene: TRBV4-3
j_gene: TRBJ1-2
CDR3nt: TGCGCCAGCAGCCAAGGGCATGGGAACTATGGCTACACCTTC
CDR3aa: CASSQGHGNYGYTF

d_gene: TRBD2
abundance: -
v_gene: TRBV19
j_gene: TRBJ2-3
CDR3nt: TGTGCCAGTAGTAACACCCAGGGACTAGCGGGCAGACGGAATACGCAGTATTTT
CDR3aa: CASSNTQGLAGRRNTQYF

d_gene: TRBD1
abundance: -
v_gene: TRBV19
j_gene: TRBJ1-2
CDR3nt: TGTGCCAGTAGTAGGCCGGGACAGGCCGCCCCAAACTATGGCTACACCTTC
CDR3aa: CASSRPGQAAPNYGYTF

d_gene: -
abundance: -
v_gene: TRBV27
j_gene: TRBJ1-1
CDR3nt: TGTGCCAGCAGTGATGGAGATGAAGCTTTCTTT
CDR3aa: CASSDGDEAFF

d_gene: TRBD2
abundance: -
v_gene: TRBV28
j_gene: TRBJ2-3
CDR3nt: TGTGCCAGCGCCAGCGGGAGTTGGACAGATACGCAGTATTTT
CDR3aa: CASASGSWTDTQYF

d_gene: -
abundance: -
v_gene: TRBV19
j_gene: TRBJ1-1
CDR3nt: TGTGCCAGTAGTATAGCCCTTACCACTACTGAAGCTTTCTTT
CDR3aa: CASSIALTTTEAFF

d_gene: -
abundance: -
v_gene: TRBV7-9
j_gene: TRBJ1-2
CDR3nt: TGTGCCAGCAGCTCCCAGATTGGCTACACCTTC
CDR3aa: CASSSQIGYTF

d_gene: TRBD2
abundance: -
v_gene: TRBV6-2/TRBV6-3
j_gene: TRBJ2-7
CDR3nt: TGTGCCAGCAGTTACCCTTCGGGCGGGAGCGCTGCGTATTACGAGCAGTACTTC
CDR3aa: CASSYPSGGSAAYYEQYF

d_gene: TRBD1
abundance: -
v_gene: TRBV7-9
j_gene: TRBJ1-1
CDR3nt: TGTGCCAGCAGCTTAGAGTTAAAGGACAGGGCAAGACAAGCTTTCTTT
CDR3aa: CASSLELKDRARQAFF

d_gene: TRBD1
abundance: -
v_gene: TRBV5-8
j_gene: TRBJ1-5
CDR3nt: TGTGCCAGCAGCTCAGGACAGGGGAATCAGCCCCAGCATTTT
CDR3aa: CASSSGQGNQPQHF

d_gene: -
abundance: -
v_gene: TRBV19
j_gene: TRBJ2-7
CDR3nt: TGTGCCAGTAGCTCGGACAGCCGCGTCTACGAGCAGTACTTC
CDR3aa: CASSSDSRVYEQYF

d_gene: -
abundance: -
v_gene: TRBV27
j_gene: TRBJ2-7
CDR3nt: TGTGCCAGCAGATACAGGGGGGGAGGATCCTACGAGCAGTACTTC
CDR3aa: CASRYRGGGSYEQYF

d_gene: TRBD2
abundance: -
v_gene: TRBV6-5
j_gene: TRBJ2-1
CDR3nt: TGTGCCAGCAGTTACTCTGGCGGGAGGTCCTACAATGAGCAGTTCTTC
CDR3aa: CASSYSGGRSYNEQFF

d_gene: TRBD1
abundance: once
v_gene: TRBV14
j_gene: TRBJ1-1
CDR3nt: TGTGCCAGCAGCCAAGATCTCGACAGGGACATTGAAGCTTTCTTT
CDR3aa: CASSQDLDRDIEAFF

d_gene: TRBD2
abundance: once
v_gene: TRBV6-6
j_gene: TRBJ2-3
CDR3nt: TGTGCCAGCAGTTACGGGCGGGGGACGCTCACAGATACGCAGTATTTT
CDR3aa: CASSYGRGTLTDTQYF

d_gene: TRBD2
abundance: -
v_gene: TRBV11-3
j_gene: TRBJ2-5
CDR3nt: TGTGCCAGCAGCTTAGGGGCACTAGCGGGAGGCCACCAAGAGACCCAGTACTTC
CDR3aa: CASSLGALAGGHQETQYF

d_gene: -
abundance: -
v_gene: TRBV4-3
j_gene: TRBJ2-1
CDR3nt: TGCGCCAGCAGCCAAGATGAGGGGGCGGGGTACAATGAGCAGTTCTTC
CDR3aa: CASSQDEGAGYNEQFF

d_gene: -
abundance: -
v_gene: TRBV28
j_gene: TRBJ2-7
CDR3nt: TGTGCCAGCAGTGTCGCCCGCAGAGAGCAGTACTTC
CDR3aa: CASSVARREQYF

d_gene: -
abundance: once
v_gene: TRBV7-8
j_gene: TRBJ2-5
CDR3nt: TGTGCCAGCAGCTGGATTGGGACTCAAGAGACCCAGTACTTC
CDR3aa: CASSWIGTQETQYF

d_gene: -
abundance: -
v_gene: TRBV6-5
j_gene: TRBJ2-1
CDR3nt: TGTGCCAGCAGTCGCATGGGAATCATGGATGAGCAGTTCTTC
CDR3aa: CASSRMGIMDEQFF

d_gene: -
abundance: -
v_gene: TRBV2
j_gene: TRBJ2-1
CDR3nt: TGTGCCAGCAGTGAATCATTGGACAATGAGCAGTTCTTC
CDR3aa: CASSESLDNEQFF

d_gene: TRBD2
abundance: -
v_gene: TRBV28
j_gene: TRBJ2-1
CDR3nt: TGTGCCAGCAGTGCCCTAGCGGGGGCATTCAATGAGCAGTTCTTC
CDR3aa: CASSALAGAFNEQFF

d_gene: TRBD1
abundance: few
v_gene: TRBV5-5
j_gene: TRBJ1-3
CDR3nt: TGTGCCAGCAGCTTGGCCGGACAGGAAGGAAACACCATATATTTT
CDR3aa: CASSLAGQEGNTIYF

d_gene: TRBD1
abundance: -
v_gene: TRBV7-8
j_gene: TRBJ1-5
CDR3nt: TGTGCCAGCAGTGGGACAGGCTATAGCAATCAGCCCCAGCATTTT
CDR3aa: CASSGTGYSNQPQHF

d_gene: TRBD1
abundance: -
v_gene: TRBV9
j_gene: TRBJ2-5
CDR3nt: TGTGCCAGCAGCGAGACAGGGGTAAAAGAGACCCAGTACTTC
CDR3aa: CASSETGVKETQYF

d_gene: -
abundance: few
v_gene: TRBV27
j_gene: TRBJ2-3
CDR3nt: TGTGCAGCGCGGGAACAGAACACAGATACGCAGTATTTT
CDR3aa: CAAREQNTDTQYF

d_gene: -
abundance: -
v_gene: TRBV3-1/TRBV3-2
j_gene: TRBJ2-2
CDR3nt: TGTGCCAGCAGCCAAGAGGGGGTCGCGAACACCGGGGAGCTGTTTTTT
CDR3aa: CASSQEGVANTGELFF

d_gene: TRBD1
abundance: -
v_gene: TRBV7-2
j_gene: TRBJ2-7
CDR3nt: TGTGCCAGCAGCTCACAGGGGAGTCGGTACGAGCAGTACTTC
CDR3aa: CASSSQGSRYEQYF

d_gene: TRBD1
abundance: -
v_gene: TRBV2
j_gene: TRBJ1-2
CDR3nt: TGTGCCAGCAGCCGCGAGGACAGGGCAGTAGGCTACACCTTC
CDR3aa: CASSREDRAVGYTF

d_gene: -
abundance: -
v_gene: TRBV5-4
j_gene: TRBJ2-1
CDR3nt: TGTGCCAGCAGCGCGGGGACAGCCTACAATGAGCAGTTCTTC
CDR3aa: CASSAGTAYNEQFF

d_gene: TRBD2
abundance: once
v_gene: TRBV5-1
j_gene: TRBJ2-3
CDR3nt: TGCGCCAGTGGGACTAGCGGGAGGGCCAGCACAGATACGCAGTATTTT
CDR3aa: CASGTSGRASTDTQYF

d_gene: -
abundance: -
v_gene: TRBV2
j_gene: TRBJ1-6
CDR3nt: TGTGCCAGCACGTTCGACAGCTCCTATAATTCACCCCTCCACTTT
CDR3aa: CASTFDSSYNSPLHF

d_gene: -
abundance: -
v_gene: TRBV18
j_gene: TRBJ1-4
CDR3nt: TGTGCCAGCTCACCGCCGCGGGGGGCAACTAATGAAAAACTGTTTTTT
CDR3aa: CASSPPRGATNEKLFF

d_gene: -
abundance: -
v_gene: TRBV4-1
j_gene: TRBJ1-5
CDR3nt: TGCGCCAGCAGCCAAGGACCGGGGCGCAATCAGCCCCAGCATTTT
CDR3aa: CASSQGPGRNQPQHF

d_gene: TRBD1
abundance: -
v_gene: TRBV5-1
j_gene: TRBJ1-1
CDR3nt: TGCGCCAGCAGCTTGCGGGCAGGGGGCCCCGCTGAAGCTTTCTTT
CDR3aa: CASSLRAGGPAEAFF

d_gene: -
abundance: -
v_gene: TRBV9
j_gene: TRBJ1-1
CDR3nt: TGTGCCAGCAGCGTATTAGGGGGGTTCAACACTGAAGCTTTCTTT
CDR3aa: CASSVLGGFNTEAFF

d_gene: -
abundance: -
v_gene: TRBV5-4
j_gene: TRBJ1-1
CDR3nt: TGTGCCAGCAGCTTGGGGCAGCAATCGAACACTGAAGCTTTCTTT
CDR3aa: CASSLGQQSNTEAFF

d_gene: TRBD1
abundance: -
v_gene: TRBV28
j_gene: TRBJ1-1
CDR3nt: TGTGCCAGCAGTTTTTGGGGCACAGGGGGCGACACTGAAGCTTTCTTT
CDR3aa: CASSFWGTGGDTEAFF

d_gene: TRBD2
abundance: -
v_gene: TRBV24-1
j_gene: TRBJ2-5
CDR3nt: TGTGCCACCAGTGATTCCTGGGAAGCGGGAGGGGGAGAGACCCAGTACTTC
CDR3aa: CATSDSWEAGGGETQYF

d_gene: TRBD1
abundance: once
v_gene: TRBV5-4
j_gene: TRBJ2-2
CDR3nt: TGTGCCAGCAGCTTCTTGTTACAGGGGGCGAACACCGGGGAGCTGTTTTTT
CDR3aa: CASSFLLQGANTGELFF

d_gene: -
abundance: once
v_gene: TRBV11-3
j_gene: TRBJ2-6
CDR3nt: TGTGCCAGCGGTCGCTCTGGGGCCAACGTCCTGACTTTC
CDR3aa: CASGRSGANVLTF

d_gene: TRBD1
abundance: -
v_gene: TRBV6-1
j_gene: TRBJ1-5
CDR3nt: TGTGCCAGCAGTGCCCCAGGGGGGTATAGCAATCAGCCCCAGCATTTT
CDR3aa: CASSAPGGYSNQPQHF